The rows below give T cell receptor beta chains drawn from one sample of a study of a mutant IDH1 vaccine in newly diagnosed glioma. These TCRs are of unknown antigen specificity. The assay was immunoSEQ multiplex PCR, and TCRdb's table has in-frame clones only and misses some. The data show about 51,000 clones, with roughly 78% seen just once and 5.2% held by the top ten. Sequenced here: PBMCs, sampled from a glioma patient whose treatment included an IDH1 peptide vaccine. These receptors were taken from a man aged 45 to 65 with glioma. The CDR3 runs from the conserved cysteine through the conserved F or W. A D gene is named only where the DNA matches it firmly. Only some rows state a clone size, as once, few, many or a class for expanded clones.

CDR3aa	CDR3nt	v_gene	d_gene	abundance	j_gene
CASSSDREGANEKLFF	TGTGCCAGCAGCTCAGACAGGGAAGGGGCTAATGAAAAACTGTTTTTT	TRBV6-7	TRBD1	NA	TRBJ1-4
CASSLLTSVNEQFF	TGTGCCAGCAGCTTACTCACTAGCGTCAATGAGCAGTTCTTC	TRBV7-2	TRBD2	NA	TRBJ2-1
CASSPSRGRVGEQYF	TGTGCCAGCAGCCCAAGCCGGGGACGGGTCGGCGAGCAGTACTTC	TRBV11-2	NA	NA	TRBJ2-7
CSVRRDRVYNEQFF	TGCAGCGTTCGCCGGGACAGAGTTTACAATGAGCAGTTCTTC	TRBV29-1	TRBD1	NA	TRBJ2-1
CASSPFRAVNNEQFF	TGTGCCAGCAGCCCTTTCAGGGCTGTAAACAATGAGCAGTTCTTC	TRBV7-8	NA	once	TRBJ2-1
CAWSVRSEKLFF	TGTGCCTGGAGTGTACGGAGTGAAAAACTGTTTTTT	TRBV30	NA	few	TRBJ1-4
CASSFEEGGSHLSGNTIYF	TGCGCCAGCAGCTTCGAGGAGGGGGGATCCCACCTCTCTGGAAACACCATATATTTT	TRBV5-1	NA	NA	TRBJ1-3
CAWAPLRAGNTIYF	TGTGCCTGGGCCCCCCTAAGGGCGGGAAACACCATATATTTT	TRBV30	NA	once	TRBJ1-3
CASSSDREGNQPQHF	TGTGCCAGCAGCTCGGACAGGGAGGGCAATCAGCCCCAGCATTTT	TRBV7-9	TRBD1	NA	TRBJ1-5
CASSPGQGGVEKLFF	TGTGCCAGCAGCCCCGGGCAGGGGGGGGTAGAAAAACTGTTTTTT	TRBV7-9	TRBD1	NA	TRBJ1-4
CASSLKGNSPLHF	TGCGCCAGCAGCCTAAAGGGTAATTCACCCCTCCACTTT	TRBV10-1	NA	NA	TRBJ1-6
CASSLSGTQGNEQFF	TGTGCCAGCAGCCTTTCCGGGACTCAAGGCAATGAGCAGTTCTTC	TRBV4-2	NA	NA	TRBJ2-1
CASSYPSFNEQYF	TGTGCCAGCAGTTACCCGTCCTTCAACGAGCAGTACTTC	TRBV28	NA	NA	TRBJ2-7
CAISESPGRRDNEQFF	TGTGCCATCAGTGAGTCTCCAGGACGTCGCGACAATGAGCAGTTCTTC	TRBV10-3	NA	NA	TRBJ2-1
CASSATGNTGELFF	TGTGCCAGCTCAGCGACAGGGAACACCGGGGAGCTGTTTTTT	TRBV18	NA	NA	TRBJ2-2
CASSSAGTEAFF	TGTGCCAGCAGCTCCGCAGGGACAGAAGCTTTCTTT	TRBV7-9	NA	NA	TRBJ1-1
CASSLISRDVYNSPLHF	TGTGCCAGCTCACTGATTTCAAGGGACGTATATAATTCACCCCTCCACTTT	TRBV2	NA	NA	TRBJ1-6
CASSIWGGGRMAKNIQYF	TGTGCCAGTAGTATCTGGGGCGGGGGGAGGATGGCCAAAAACATTCAGTACTTC	TRBV19	TRBD2	NA	TRBJ2-4
CASSLPQGANTGELFF	TGTGCCAGCAGCTTGCCCCAGGGGGCGAACACCGGGGAGCTGTTTTTT	TRBV5-5	TRBD1	NA	TRBJ2-2
CASLPGQGGDEQFF	TGTGCCAGCTTACCGGGACAGGGAGGCGATGAGCAGTTCTTC	TRBV18	TRBD1	NA	TRBJ2-1
CASSFNTGELFF	TGTGCCAGCAGTTTTAACACCGGGGAGCTGTTTTTT	TRBV6-9	NA	NA	TRBJ2-2
CASSPSGENEQFF	TGTGCCAGCAGCCCATCGGGGGAGAATGAGCAGTTCTTC	TRBV7-2	NA	NA	TRBJ2-1
CAWSDAYREGNQPQHF	TGTGCCTGGAGTGATGCGTACAGGGAGGGCAATCAGCCCCAGCATTTT	TRBV30	NA	NA	TRBJ1-5
CASSRLAGGADTQYF	TGTGCCAGCAGCAGACTAGCGGGGGGCGCAGATACGCAGTATTTT	TRBV7-2	TRBD2	NA	TRBJ2-3
CASSNGETQYF	TGTGCCAGCAGTAACGGGGAGACCCAGTACTTC	TRBV6-5	NA	few	TRBJ2-5
CASSLSGGPYNEQFF	TGTGCCAGCAGCTTATCGGGGGGGCCCTACAATGAGCAGTTCTTC	TRBV7-6	TRBD2	few	TRBJ2-1
CASSPQPGVYGYTF	TGTGCCAGCAGTCCCCAGCCGGGGGTCTATGGCTACACCTTC	TRBV6-5	NA	NA	TRBJ1-2
CASSQDGGTYNEQFF	TGTGCCAGCAGCCAAGACGGGGGGACCTACAATGAGCAGTTCTTC	TRBV4-2	TRBD2	NA	TRBJ2-1
CASSVTGGGEKLFF	TGTGCCAGCAGTGTGACAGGGGGTGGTGAAAAACTGTTTTTT	TRBV2	TRBD1	NA	TRBJ1-4